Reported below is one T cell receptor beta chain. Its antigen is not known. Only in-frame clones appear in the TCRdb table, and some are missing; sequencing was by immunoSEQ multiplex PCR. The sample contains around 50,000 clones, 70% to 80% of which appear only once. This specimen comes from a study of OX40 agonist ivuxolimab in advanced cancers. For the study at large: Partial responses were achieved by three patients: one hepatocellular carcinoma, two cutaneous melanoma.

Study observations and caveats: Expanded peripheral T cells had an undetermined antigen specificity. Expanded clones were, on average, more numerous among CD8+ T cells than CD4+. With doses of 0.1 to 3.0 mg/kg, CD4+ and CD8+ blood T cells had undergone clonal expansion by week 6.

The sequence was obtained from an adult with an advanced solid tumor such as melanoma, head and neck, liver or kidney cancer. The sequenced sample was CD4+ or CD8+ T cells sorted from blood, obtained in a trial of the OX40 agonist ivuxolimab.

The CDR3 region is CASSTRQGGEQFF. For the CDR3, the DNA is TGTGCCAGCAGCACGAGACAGGGAGGGGAGCAGTTCTTC. The chain uses TRBV7-7 and TRBJ2-1, with D perhaps given as TRBD1 or TRBD2 (7 bases each). CDR1 is SSHAT and CDR2 is FNYEAQ in the germline V gene (reference sequence). The CDR3 extends over 13 amino acids. Trimming took 5 bases from V and 10 from J, leaving 15 bases between them.